Sequencing of this T cell receptor beta chain was carried out in a study of shared clonotypes between healthy human individuals. At the level of the study: In total, the donors were a couple of women and a few men aged 18 to 49. Notes on the study in general: Although depth was large, rarefaction showed that sequencing of the sorted subsets was incomplete.

Comment on this clone: Its matching antigen is unknown.

CD4+ cells yielded CD45RA+ naive and CD45RA-negative memory subsets. Sequenced by immunoSEQ multiplex PCR; TCRdb stores in-frame clones only, minus some. Of over a million clones detected, 78% appear once; the ten largest clones hold about 0.52%. Trimming removed 4 bases from V and 0 bases from J, with 14 bases in between. The CDR3 is 15 residues long. The germline V gene has CDR1 SGHDT and CDR2 YYEEEE. The sequence came from a young man in good health. Some clones in this sample may be carry-over from other donors' samples. The sequencing input was memory CD4+ T cells from PBMCs. Subset described: CD45RA-negative fraction. The chain uses TRBV5-6 and TRBJ2-7; D is ambiguous. CDR3 sequence: CASSPAPALSYEQYF. DNA of the CDR3: TGTGCCAGCAGCCCCGCCCCGGCCCTCTCCTACGAGCAGTACTTC.